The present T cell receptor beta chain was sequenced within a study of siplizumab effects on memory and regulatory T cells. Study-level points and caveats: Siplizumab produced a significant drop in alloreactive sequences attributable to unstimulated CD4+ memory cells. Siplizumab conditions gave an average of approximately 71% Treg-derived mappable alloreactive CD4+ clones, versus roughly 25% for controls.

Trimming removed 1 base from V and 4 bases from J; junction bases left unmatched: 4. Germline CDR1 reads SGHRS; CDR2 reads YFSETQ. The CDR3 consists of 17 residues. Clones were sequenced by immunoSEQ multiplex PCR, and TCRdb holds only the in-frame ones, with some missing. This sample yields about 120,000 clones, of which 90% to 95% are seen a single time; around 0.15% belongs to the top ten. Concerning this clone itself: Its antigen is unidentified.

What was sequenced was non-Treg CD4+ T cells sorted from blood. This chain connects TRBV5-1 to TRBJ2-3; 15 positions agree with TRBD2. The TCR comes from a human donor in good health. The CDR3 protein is CASSLWTSGGASDTQYF. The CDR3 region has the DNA TGCGCCAGCAGCTTGTGGACTAGCGGGGGGGCCTCAGATACGCAGTATTTT.